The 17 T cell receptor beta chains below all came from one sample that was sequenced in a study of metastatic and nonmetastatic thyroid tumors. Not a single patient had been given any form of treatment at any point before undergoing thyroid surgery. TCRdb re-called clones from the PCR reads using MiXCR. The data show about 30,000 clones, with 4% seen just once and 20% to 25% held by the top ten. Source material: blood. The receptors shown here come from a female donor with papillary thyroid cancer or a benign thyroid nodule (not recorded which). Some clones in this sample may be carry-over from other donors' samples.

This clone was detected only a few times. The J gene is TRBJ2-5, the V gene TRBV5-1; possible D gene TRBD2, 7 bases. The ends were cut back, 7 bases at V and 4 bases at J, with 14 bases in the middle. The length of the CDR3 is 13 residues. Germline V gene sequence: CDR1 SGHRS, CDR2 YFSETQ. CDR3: CASSEGGSETQYF. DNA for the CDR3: TGCGCCAGCTCCGAGGGGGGGTCAGAGACCCAGTACTTC. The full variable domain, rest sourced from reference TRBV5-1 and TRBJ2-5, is KAGVTQTPRYLIKTRGQQVTLSCSPISGHRSVSWYQQTPGQGLQFLFEYFSETQRNKGNFPGRFSGRQFSNSRSEMNVSTLELGDSALYLCASSEGGSETQYFGPGTRLLVL.

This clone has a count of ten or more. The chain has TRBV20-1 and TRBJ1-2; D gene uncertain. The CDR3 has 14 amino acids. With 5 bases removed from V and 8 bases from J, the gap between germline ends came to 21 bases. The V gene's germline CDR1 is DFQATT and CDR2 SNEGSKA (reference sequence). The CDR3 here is CSASATGTFWGYTF. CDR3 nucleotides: TGCAGTGCTTCTGCCACCGGAACCTTCTGGGGCTACACCTTC.

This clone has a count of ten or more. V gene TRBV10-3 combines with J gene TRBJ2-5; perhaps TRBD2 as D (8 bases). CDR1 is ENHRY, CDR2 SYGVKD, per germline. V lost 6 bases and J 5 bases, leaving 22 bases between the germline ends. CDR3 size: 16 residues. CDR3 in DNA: TGTGCCATCAGCCCCGGGACAGCGGGAGTCATTGAGACCCAGTACTTC. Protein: CAISPGTAGVIETQYF.

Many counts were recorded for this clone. The CDR3 protein is CASSSLTGALWGEQYF. DNA for the CDR3: TGCGCCAGCAGCTCCCTGACAGGGGCCCTTTGGGGCGAGCAGTACTTC. The chain links TRBV4-1 to TRBJ2-7; 8 bases are shared with TRBD1. Losses at the gene ends were 5 bases for V and 6 bases for J; bases not matched to a gene: 15. This CDR3 comprises 16 residues. CDR1 and CDR2 from the germline V gene are MGHRA and YSYEKL.

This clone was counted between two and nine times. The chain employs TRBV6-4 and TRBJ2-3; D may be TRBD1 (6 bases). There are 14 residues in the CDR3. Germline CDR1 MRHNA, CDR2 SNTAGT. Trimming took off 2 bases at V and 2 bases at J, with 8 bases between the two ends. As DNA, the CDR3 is TGTGCCAGCAGTGACCAGGGGAACACAGATACGCAGTATTTT. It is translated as CASSDQGNTDTQYF.

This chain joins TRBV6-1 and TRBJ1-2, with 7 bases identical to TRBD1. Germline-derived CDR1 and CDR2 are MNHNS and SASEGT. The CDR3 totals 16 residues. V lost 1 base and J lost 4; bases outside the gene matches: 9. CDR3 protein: CASSEVTLGTAYGYTF. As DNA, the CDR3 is TGTGCCAGCAGTGAAGTGACCCTCGGGACAGCCTATGGCTACACCTTC.

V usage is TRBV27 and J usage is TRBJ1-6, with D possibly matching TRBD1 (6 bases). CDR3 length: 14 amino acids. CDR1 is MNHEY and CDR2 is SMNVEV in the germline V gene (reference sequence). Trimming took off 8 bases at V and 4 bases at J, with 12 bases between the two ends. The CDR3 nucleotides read TGTGCCAGCCGCTCAGGGGAGTATAATTCACCCCTCCACTTT. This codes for CASRSGEYNSPLHF.

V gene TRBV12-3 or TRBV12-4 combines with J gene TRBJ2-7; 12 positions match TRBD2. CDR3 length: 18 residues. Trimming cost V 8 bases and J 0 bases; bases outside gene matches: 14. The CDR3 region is CASGPSGLAGPRSYEQYF. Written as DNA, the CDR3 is TGTGCCAGCGGGCCGTCGGGACTAGCGGGTCCACGCTCCTACGAGCAGTACTTC.

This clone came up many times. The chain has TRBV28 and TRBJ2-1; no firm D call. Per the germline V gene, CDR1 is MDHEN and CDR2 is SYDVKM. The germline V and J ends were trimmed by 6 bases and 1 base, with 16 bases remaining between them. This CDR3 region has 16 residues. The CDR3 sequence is CASSPRELNSYNEQFF. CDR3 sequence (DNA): TGTGCCAGCAGCCCCAGAGAGCTGAATTCCTACAATGAGCAGTTCTTC. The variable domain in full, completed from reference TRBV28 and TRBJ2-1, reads DVKVTQSSRYLVKRTGEKVFLECVQDMDHENMFWYRQDPGLGLRLIYFSYDVKMKEKGDIPEGYSVSREKKERFSLILESASTNQTSMYLCASSPRELNSYNEQFFGPGTRLTVL.

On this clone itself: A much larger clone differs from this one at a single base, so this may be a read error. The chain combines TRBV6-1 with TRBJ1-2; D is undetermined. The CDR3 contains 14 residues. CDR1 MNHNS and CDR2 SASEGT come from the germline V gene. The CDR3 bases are TGTGCCAGCAGTTTGACGGATTCTAACTATGTCTACACCTTC. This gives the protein CASSLTDSNYVYTF.

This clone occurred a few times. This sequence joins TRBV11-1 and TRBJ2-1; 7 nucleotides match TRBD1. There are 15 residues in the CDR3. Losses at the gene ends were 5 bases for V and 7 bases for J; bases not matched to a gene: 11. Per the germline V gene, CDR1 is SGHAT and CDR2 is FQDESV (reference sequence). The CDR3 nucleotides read TGTGCCAGCAGCGGCAGGGGGTTTGGTGATAATGAGCAGTTCTTC. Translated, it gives CASSGRGFGDNEQFF.

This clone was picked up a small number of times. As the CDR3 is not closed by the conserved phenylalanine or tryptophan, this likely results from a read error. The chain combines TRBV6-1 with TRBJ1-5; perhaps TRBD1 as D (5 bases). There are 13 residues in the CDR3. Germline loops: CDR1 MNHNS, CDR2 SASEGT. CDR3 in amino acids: CASSETANHPQHL. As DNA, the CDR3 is TGTGCCAGCAGTGAGACAGCGAATCATCCCCAGCATTTG.

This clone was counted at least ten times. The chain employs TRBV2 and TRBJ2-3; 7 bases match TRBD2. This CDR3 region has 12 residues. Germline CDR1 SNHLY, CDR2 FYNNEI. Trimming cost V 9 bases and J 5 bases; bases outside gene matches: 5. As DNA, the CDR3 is TGTGCCAGTCGGATAGCGGGAGATACGCAGTATTTT. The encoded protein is CASRIAGDTQYF.

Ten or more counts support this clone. CDR3 DNA: TGTGCCAGCAGCCTAAACCCTTCCTACGAGCAGTACTTC. Its translation is CASSLNPSYEQYF. The V call is TRBV3-1, the J call TRBJ2-7; D ambiguous. V lost 4 bases and J lost 1, with 8 bases in between. The CDR3 contains 13 residues. The germline CDR1 and CDR2 sequences are LGHDT and YNNKEL (reference sequence).

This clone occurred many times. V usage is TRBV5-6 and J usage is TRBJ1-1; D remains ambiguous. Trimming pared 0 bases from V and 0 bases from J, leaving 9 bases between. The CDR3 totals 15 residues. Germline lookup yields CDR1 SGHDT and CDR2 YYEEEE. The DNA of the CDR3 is TGTGCCAGCAGCTTGGTCCCGGGTATGAACACTGAAGCTTTCTTT. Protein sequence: CASSLVPGMNTEAFF.

The CDR3 loop reads CASSLAGTENYGYTF. In nucleotides, the CDR3 is TGTGCCAGCAGCTTAGCGGGGACAGAGAACTATGGCTACACCTTC. This chain joins TRBV7-8 and TRBJ1-2; 7 positions match TRBD1. The germline CDR1 and CDR2 sequences are SGHVS and FQNEAQ. The CDR3 has 15 residues. Unmatched junction bases numbered 3, after V lost 0 bases and J lost 2 bases.

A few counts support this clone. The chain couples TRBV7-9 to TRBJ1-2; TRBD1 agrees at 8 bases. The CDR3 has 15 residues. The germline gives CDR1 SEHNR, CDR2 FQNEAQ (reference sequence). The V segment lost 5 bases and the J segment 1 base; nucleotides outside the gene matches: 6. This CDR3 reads CASSQTGANNYGYTF. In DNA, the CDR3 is TGTGCCAGCAGCCAGACAGGGGCGAATAACTATGGCTACACCTTC.